This TCR beta chain was retrieved from a study of T cells expressing NK-cell markers. Whole-study context: The eight sequenced donors comprised seven who were HCMV-seropositive and one who was seronegative.

Turning to this clonotype: The antigen remains unidentified.

The CDR3 runs 16 residues. Germline CDR1 SGDLS, CDR2 YYNGEE. The study, taken as a whole, reports: It remained uncertain whether the expanded NKG2C+ T cell clones were specific for HCMV antigens.

With UMIs, 5'RACE template switching was used to make TCR beta cDNA. TCRdb derives one entry per CDR3 protein from the 5' RACE reads, leaving out DNA. Its table records 500,000 to 700,000 distinct CDR3 sequences. This chain links TRBV9 with TRBJ2-7; the TCRdb D gene call, TRBD1, has no DNA to confirm it. The source material was blood T cells: a sorted CD56 or NKG2C T cell subset, CD4+ or CD8+ T cells, or bulk PBMC T cells (not recorded which). The receptor's source is a man aged 18 to 29 in good health. The CDR3 protein is CASSVGSDPTGGEQYF.